This TCR beta chain was sequenced in a study of blood T cell repertoires in COVID-19. Study-wide context: From the United States, Italy and Spain came samples of acute and convalescent COVID-19. Sources were T cells, B-cell-depleted T cells, or PBMCs; the material itself was cDNA or gDNA.

Original handling: Quantification of nucleated cells was approximated via reference gene primer amplification. Clones were read by immunoSEQ multiplex PCR, and TCRdb kept only the in-frame ones, dropping some. V, J and clone size were drawn from that table, and D and trimming were deduced from the DNA. This sample yields 60,000 to 75,000 clones, of which about nine tenths are seen a single time; around 14% belongs to the top ten. The CDR3 is 15 amino acids. Germline assignment: CDR1 MNHEY and CDR2 SVGAGI. The V gene end was trimmed by 6 bases and the J gene end by 5 bases; junction bases not matched to a gene: 12.

Sample: peripheral blood. The origin of this receptor is a woman in her sixties or seventies with acute or convalescent COVID-19. This sequence joins TRBV6-5 and TRBJ1-2; 7 bases are shared with TRBD1. The CDR3 here is CASSLGTVPGYGYTF. Written as DNA, the CDR3 is TGTGCCAGCAGCCTGGGGACAGTCCCGGGGTATGGCTACACCTTC.